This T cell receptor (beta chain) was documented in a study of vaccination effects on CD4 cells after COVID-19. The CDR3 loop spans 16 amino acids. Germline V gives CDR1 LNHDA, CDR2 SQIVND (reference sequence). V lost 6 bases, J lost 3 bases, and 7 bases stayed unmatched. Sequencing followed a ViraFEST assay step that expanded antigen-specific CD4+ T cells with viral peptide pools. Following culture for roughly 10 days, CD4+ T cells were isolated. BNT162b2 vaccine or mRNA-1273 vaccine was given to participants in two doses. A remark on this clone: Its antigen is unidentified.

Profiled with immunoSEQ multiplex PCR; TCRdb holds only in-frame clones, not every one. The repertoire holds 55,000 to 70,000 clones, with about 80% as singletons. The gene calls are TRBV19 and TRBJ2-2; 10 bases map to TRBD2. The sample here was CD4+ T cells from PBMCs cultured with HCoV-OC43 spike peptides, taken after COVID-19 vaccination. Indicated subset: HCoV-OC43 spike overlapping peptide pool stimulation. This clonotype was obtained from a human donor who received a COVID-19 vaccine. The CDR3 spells CASSETSGAYTGELFF. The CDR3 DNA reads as TGTGCCAGTAGCGAAACTAGCGGGGCTTACACCGGGGAGCTGTTTTTT.